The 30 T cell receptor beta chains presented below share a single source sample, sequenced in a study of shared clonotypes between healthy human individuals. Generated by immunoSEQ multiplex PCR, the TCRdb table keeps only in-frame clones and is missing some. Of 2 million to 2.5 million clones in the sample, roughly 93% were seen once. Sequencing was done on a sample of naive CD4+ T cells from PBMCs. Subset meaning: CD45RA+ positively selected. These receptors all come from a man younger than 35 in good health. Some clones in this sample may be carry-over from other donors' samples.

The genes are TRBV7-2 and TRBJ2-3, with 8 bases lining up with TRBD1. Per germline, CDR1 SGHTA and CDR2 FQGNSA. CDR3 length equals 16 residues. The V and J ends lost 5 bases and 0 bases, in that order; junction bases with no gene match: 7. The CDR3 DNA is TGTGCCAGCAGCCGTAATACAGGGGGAAGCACAGATACGCAGTATTTT. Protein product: CASSRNTGGSTDTQYF.

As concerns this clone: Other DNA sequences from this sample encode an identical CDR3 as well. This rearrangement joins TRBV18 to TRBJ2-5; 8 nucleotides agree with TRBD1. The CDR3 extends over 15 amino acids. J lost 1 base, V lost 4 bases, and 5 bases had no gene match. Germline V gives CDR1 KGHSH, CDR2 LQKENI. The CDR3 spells CASSRGTGLQETQYF. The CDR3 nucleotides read TGTGCCAGCTCACGGGGGACAGGACTCCAAGAGACCCAGTACTTC.

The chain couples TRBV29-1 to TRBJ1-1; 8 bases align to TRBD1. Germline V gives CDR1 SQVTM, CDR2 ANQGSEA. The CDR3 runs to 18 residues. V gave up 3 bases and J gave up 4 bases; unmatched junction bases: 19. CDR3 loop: CSVERRLVAGGKGTEAFF. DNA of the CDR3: TGCAGCGTTGAGCGGAGGTTGGTGGCAGGGGGCAAGGGCACTGAAGCTTTCTTT.

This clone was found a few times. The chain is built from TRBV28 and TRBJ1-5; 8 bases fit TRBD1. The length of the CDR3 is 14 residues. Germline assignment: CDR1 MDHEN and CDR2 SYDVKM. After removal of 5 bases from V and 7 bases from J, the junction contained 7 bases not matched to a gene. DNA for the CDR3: TGTGCCAGCAGTCAGACAGGGGTTCGACAGCCCCAGCATTTT. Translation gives CASSQTGVRQPQHF.

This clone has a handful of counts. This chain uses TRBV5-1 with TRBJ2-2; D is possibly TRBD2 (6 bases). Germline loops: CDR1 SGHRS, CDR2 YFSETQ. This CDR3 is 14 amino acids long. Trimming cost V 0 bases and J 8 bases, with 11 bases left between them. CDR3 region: CASSLAAAGGELFF. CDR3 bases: TGCGCCAGCAGCTTGGCAGCCGCGGGAGGGGAGCTGTTTTTT.

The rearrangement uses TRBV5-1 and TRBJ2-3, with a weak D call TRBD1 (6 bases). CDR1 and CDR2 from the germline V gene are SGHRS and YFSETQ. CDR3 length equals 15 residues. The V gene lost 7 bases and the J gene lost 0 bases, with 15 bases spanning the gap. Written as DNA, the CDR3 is TGCGCCAGCCTAACAGGGCACTCTAGCACAGATACGCAGTATTTT. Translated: CASLTGHSSTDTQYF. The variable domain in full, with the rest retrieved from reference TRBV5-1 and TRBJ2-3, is KAGVTQTPRYLIKTRGQQVTLSCSPISGHRSVSWYQQTPGQGLQFLFEYFSETQRNKGNFPGRFSGRQFSNSRSEMNVSTLELGDSALYLCASLTGHSSTDTQYFGPGTRLTVL.

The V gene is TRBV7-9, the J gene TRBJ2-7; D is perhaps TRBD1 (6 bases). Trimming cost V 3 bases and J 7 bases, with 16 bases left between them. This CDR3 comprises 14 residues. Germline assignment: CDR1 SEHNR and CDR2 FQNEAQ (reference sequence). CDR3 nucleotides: TGTGCCAGCAGCTTGACAGGACCCGCGGTGGAGCAGTACTTC. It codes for CASSLTGPAVEQYF.

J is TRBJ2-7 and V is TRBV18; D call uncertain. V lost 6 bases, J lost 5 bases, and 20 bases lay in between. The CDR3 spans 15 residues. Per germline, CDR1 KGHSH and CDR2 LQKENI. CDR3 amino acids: CASSPALAGTNEQYF. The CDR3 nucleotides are TGTGCCAGCTCCCCAGCGTTGGCTGGAACTAACGAGCAGTACTTC. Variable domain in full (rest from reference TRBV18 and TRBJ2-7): NAGVMQNPRHLVRRRGQEARLRCSPMKGHSHVYWYRQLPEEGLKFMVYLQKENIIDESGMPKERFSAEFPKEGPSILRIQQVVRGDSAAYFCASSPALAGTNEQYFGPGTRLTVT.

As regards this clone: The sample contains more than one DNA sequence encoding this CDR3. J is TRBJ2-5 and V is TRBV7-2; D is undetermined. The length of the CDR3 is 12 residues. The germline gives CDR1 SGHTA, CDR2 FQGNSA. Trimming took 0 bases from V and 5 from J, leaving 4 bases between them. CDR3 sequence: CASSLAPETQYF. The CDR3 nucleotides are TGTGCCAGCAGCTTAGCGCCGGAGACCCAGTACTTC.

This CDR3 is CASSSTESSYEQYF. The CDR3 DNA sequence: TGCGCCAGCAGCTCGACGGAGAGCTCCTACGAGCAGTACTTC. The chain carries TRBV5-1 and TRBJ2-7; D gene uncertain. Germline V gene lookup returns CDR1 SGHRS and CDR2 YFSETQ. Trimming stripped 3 bases from V and 0 bases from J, with 10 bases between. The CDR3 contains 14 residues.

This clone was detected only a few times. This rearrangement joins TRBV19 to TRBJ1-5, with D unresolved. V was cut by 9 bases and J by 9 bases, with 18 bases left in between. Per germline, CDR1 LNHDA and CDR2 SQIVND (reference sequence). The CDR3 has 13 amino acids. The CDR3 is CARNPDWPWPQHF. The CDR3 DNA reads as TGTGCCAGGAACCCTGACTGGCCGTGGCCCCAGCATTTT.

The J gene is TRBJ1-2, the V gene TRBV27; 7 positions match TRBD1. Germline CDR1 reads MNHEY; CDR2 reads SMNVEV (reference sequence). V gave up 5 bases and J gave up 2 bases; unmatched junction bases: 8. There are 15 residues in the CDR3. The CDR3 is CASSGRGTVNYGYTF. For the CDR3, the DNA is TGTGCCAGCAGTGGTAGGGGGACAGTAAACTATGGCTACACCTTC.

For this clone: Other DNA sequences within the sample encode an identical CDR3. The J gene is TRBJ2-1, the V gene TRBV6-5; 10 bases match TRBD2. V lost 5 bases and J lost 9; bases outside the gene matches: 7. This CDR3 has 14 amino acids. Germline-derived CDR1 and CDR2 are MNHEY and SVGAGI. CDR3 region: CASSGLAGVGEQFF. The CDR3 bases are TGTGCCAGCAGTGGTCTAGCGGGAGTAGGTGAGCAGTTCTTC.

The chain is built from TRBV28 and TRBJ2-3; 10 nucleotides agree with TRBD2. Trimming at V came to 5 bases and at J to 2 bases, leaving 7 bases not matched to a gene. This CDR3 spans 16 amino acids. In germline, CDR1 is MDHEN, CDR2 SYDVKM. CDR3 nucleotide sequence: TGTGCCAGCAGTCCCGGACTAGCGGAGTACACAGATACGCAGTATTTT. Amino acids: CASSPGLAEYTDTQYF.

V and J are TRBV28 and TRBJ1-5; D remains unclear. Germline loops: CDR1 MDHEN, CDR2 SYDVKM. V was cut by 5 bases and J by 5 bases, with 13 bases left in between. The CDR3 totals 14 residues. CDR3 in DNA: TGTGCCAGCAGTCCCGAGTCTGCTCATCAGCCCCAGCATTTT. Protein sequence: CASSPESAHQPQHF.

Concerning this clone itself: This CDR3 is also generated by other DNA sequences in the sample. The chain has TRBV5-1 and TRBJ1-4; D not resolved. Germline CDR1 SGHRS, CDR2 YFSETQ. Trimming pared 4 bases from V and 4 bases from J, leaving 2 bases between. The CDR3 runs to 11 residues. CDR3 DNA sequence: TGCGCCAGCAGCAGTAATGAAAAACTGTTTTTT. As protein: CASSSNEKLFF. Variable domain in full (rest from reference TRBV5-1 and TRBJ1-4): KAGVTQTPRYLIKTRGQQVTLSCSPISGHRSVSWYQQTPGQGLQFLFEYFSETQRNKGNFPGRFSGRQFSNSRSEMNVSTLELGDSALYLCASSSNEKLFFGSGTQLSVL.

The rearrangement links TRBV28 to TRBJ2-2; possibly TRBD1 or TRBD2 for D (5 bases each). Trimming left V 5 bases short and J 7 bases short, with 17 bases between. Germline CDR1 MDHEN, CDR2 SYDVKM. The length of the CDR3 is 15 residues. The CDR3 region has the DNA TGTGCCAGCAGTCCATGGGACGACTTGCACGGGGAGCTGTTTTTT. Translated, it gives CASSPWDDLHGELFF.

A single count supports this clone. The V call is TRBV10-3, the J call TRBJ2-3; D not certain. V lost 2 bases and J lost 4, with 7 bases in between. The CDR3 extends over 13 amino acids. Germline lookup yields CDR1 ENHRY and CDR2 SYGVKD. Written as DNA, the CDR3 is TGTGCCATCAGTGAGAGAGGAGCAGATACGCAGTATTTT. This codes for CAISERGADTQYF.

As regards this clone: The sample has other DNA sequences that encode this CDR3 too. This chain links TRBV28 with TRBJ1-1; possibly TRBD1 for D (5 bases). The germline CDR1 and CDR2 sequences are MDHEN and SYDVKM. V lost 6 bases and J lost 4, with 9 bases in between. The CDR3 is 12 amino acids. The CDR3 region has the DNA TGTGCCAGCAGGGCAGGGCGCACTGAAGCTTTCTTT. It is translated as CASRAGRTEAFF.

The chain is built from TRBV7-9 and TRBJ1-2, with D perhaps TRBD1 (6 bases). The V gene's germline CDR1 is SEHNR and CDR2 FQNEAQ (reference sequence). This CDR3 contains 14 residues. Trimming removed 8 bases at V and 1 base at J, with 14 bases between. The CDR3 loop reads CASGGRGYNYGYTF. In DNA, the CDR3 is TGTGCCAGCGGAGGCAGGGGTTATAACTATGGCTACACCTTC.

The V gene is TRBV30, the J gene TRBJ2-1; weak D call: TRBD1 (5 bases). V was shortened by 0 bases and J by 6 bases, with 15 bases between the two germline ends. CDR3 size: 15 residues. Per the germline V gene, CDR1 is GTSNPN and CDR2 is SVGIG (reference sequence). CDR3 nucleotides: TGTGCCTGGAGTGTACCGCGTGGGGCATCCAATGAGCAGTTCTTC. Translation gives CAWSVPRGASNEQFF.

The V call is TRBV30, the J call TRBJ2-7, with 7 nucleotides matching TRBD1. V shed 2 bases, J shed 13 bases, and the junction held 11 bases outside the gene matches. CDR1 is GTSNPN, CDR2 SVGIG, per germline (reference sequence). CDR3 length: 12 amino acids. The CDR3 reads CAWSPLMDRPYF. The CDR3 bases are TGTGCCTGGAGTCCCCTCATGGACAGGCCATACTTC.

The CDR3 loop reads CASSSGYRDYRVDEQFF. In DNA form, the CDR3 reads TGTGCCAGCAGCTCTGGGTACCGGGACTATCGAGTAGATGAGCAGTTCTTC. This chain uses TRBV7-3 with TRBJ2-1; 7 bases fit TRBD2. From germline, CDR1 is SGHTA and CDR2 FQGTGA. This CDR3 is 17 amino acids long. V lost 4 bases, J lost 8 bases, and 17 bases stayed unmatched.

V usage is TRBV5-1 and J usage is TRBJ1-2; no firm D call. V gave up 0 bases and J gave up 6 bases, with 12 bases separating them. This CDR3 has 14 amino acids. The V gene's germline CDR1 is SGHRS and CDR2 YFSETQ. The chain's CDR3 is CASSLDGLRDGYTF. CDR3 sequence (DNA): TGCGCCAGCAGCTTGGACGGGTTACGGGATGGCTACACCTTC.

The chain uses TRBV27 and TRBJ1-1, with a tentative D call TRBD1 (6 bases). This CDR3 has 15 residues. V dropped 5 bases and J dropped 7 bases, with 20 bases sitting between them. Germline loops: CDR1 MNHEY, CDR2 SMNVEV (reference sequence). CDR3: CASSILGGGSGEAFF. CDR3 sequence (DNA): TGTGCCAGCAGTATCCTGGGGGGGGGCAGCGGTGAAGCTTTCTTT.

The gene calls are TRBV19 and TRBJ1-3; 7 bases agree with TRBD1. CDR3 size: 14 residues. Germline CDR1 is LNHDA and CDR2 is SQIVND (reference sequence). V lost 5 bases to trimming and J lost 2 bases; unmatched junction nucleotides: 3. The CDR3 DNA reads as TGTGCCAGTAGTTCAGACAGGGCTGGAAACACCATATATTTT. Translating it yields CASSSDRAGNTIYF.

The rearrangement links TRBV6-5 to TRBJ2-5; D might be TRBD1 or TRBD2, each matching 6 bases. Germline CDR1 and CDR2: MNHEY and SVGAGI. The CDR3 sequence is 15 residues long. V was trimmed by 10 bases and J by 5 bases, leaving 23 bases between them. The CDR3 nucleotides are TGTGCCACCTCCTACCTAGGCCAAGGGGGGGAGACCCAGTACTTC. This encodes CATSYLGQGGETQYF.

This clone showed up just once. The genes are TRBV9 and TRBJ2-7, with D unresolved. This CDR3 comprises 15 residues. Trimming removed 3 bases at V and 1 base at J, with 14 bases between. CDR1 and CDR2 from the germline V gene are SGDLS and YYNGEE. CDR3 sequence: CASSGLSNPSYEQYF. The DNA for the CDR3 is TGTGCCAGCAGCGGCCTCAGCAATCCATCCTACGAGCAGTACTTC.

The CDR3 nucleotides are TGTGCCAGCAGCTTGAGACAGGGTAACCGCTTGAACACTGAAGCTTTCTTT. This codes for CASSLRQGNRLNTEAFF. The chain uses TRBV7-2 and TRBJ1-1; TRBD1 matches 7 bases. The CDR3 totals 17 residues. Trimming removed 3 bases from V and 0 bases from J; junction bases left unmatched: 10. Germline loops: CDR1 SGHTA, CDR2 FQGNSA.

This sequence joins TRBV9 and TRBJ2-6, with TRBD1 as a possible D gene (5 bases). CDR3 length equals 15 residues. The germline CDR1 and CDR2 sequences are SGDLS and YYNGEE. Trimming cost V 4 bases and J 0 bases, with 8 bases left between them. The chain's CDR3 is CASSFQGSGANVLTF. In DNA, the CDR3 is TGTGCCAGCAGCTTTCAGGGCTCTGGGGCCAACGTCCTGACTTTC.